One sample yielded the 16 T cell receptor beta chains listed below, sequenced in a study of blood T cell repertoires in COVID-19. The table came from immunoSEQ multiplex PCR; TCRdb's copy has only in-frame clones and leaves some out. The sample carries about 110,000 clones, around 92% recorded once. The source material was peripheral blood. The receptors come from a man aged 35 to 55 with active or convalescent COVID-19.

The genes are TRBV20-1 and TRBJ1-4; D is unclear. CDR3 length: 11 amino acids. V lost 1 base, J lost 8 bases, and 5 bases lay in between. Germline V gives CDR1 DFQATT, CDR2 SNEGSKA (reference sequence). CDR3 sequence: CSARAQEKLFF. Written as DNA, the CDR3 is TGCAGTGCTAGAGCGCAGGAAAAACTGTTTTTT.

The CDR3 coding sequence is TGTGCCAGCAGCTTGTACGGTCCTGAAGCTTTCTTT. It encodes CASSLYGPEAFF. The chain has TRBV5-6 and TRBJ1-1, with D uncertain. This CDR3 is 12 amino acids long. Germline CDR1 and CDR2: SGHDT and YYEEEE. The germline V and J ends were trimmed by 1 base and 6 bases, with 7 bases remaining between them.

The V and J genes are TRBV29-1 and TRBJ1-5, with a tentative D call TRBD1 (5 bases). V lost 7 bases, J lost 4 bases, and 14 bases lay in between. CDR1 SQVTM and CDR2 ANQGSEA come from the germline V gene. CDR3 length: 13 residues. The DNA for the CDR3 is TGCAGCGCGAAAGACAGTACGAATCAGCCCCAGCATTTT. Translating it yields CSAKDSTNQPQHF.

J is TRBJ2-2 and V is TRBV11-3; tentative D call: TRBD2 (6 bases). Germline assignment: CDR1 SGHNT and CDR2 YENEEA. The CDR3 consists of 18 residues. Trimming cost V 2 bases and J 5 bases, with 21 bases left between them. CDR3 DNA: TGTGCCAGCAGCTTATCCCCCCGGGAGAGGTGGAAGACCGGGGAGCTGTTTTTT. Its translation: CASSLSPRERWKTGELFF. Looking up the rest from reference TRBV11-3 and TRBJ2-2 gives the full variable domain: EAGVVQSPRYKIIEKKQPVAFWCNPISGHNTLYWYLQNLGQGPELLIRYENEEAVDDSQLPKDRFSAERLKGVDSTLKIQPAELGDSAVYLCASSLSPRERWKTGELFFGEGSRLTVL.

The V call is TRBV6-5, the J call TRBJ1-6; D gene unclear. The V end lost 5 bases, the J end lost 6 bases, and 8 bases lay between the germline ends. The CDR3 covers 13 residues. Germline CDR1 and CDR2: MNHEY and SVGAGI. CDR3 residues: CASSPISNSPLHF. CDR3 coding DNA: TGTGCCAGCAGTCCTATTTCTAATTCACCCCTCCACTTT.

V is TRBV28 and J is TRBJ2-7; 9 bases line up with TRBD2. The ends lost 5 bases at V and 0 bases at J; junction bases unmatched: 8. From germline, CDR1 is MDHEN and CDR2 SYDVKM. There are 16 residues in the CDR3. For the CDR3, the DNA is TGTGCCAGCAGTGGGGCTAGCGGGGACAGCTCCTACGAGCAGTACTTC. Amino acid sequence: CASSGASGDSSYEQYF.

V and J are TRBV7-2 and TRBJ2-2, with D possibly TRBD2 on 6 matching bases. V was pared by 1 base and J by 5 bases, with 23 bases between. The CDR3 is made up of 19 amino acids. The germline V gene encodes CDR1 SGHTA and CDR2 FQGNSA. CDR3 protein: CASSLEGRTTRTRTGELFF. DNA for the CDR3: TGTGCCAGCAGCTTAGAAGGGCGGACTACTCGAACAAGGACCGGGGAGCTGTTTTTT.

This clone was seen a single time. The CDR3 sequence: CASSLLGYSGANVLTF. The CDR3 nucleotides are TGTGCCAGCAGTTTATTGGGCTACTCTGGGGCCAACGTCCTGACTTTC. The chain is built from TRBV28 and TRBJ2-6; D unclear. CDR1 MDHEN and CDR2 SYDVKM come from the germline V gene. The CDR3 spans 16 residues. V lost 1 base, J lost 0 bases, and 7 bases lay in between.

The chain joins TRBV19 to TRBJ2-1, with a tentative D call TRBD2 (5 bases). Trimming removed 0 bases at V and 5 bases at J, with 11 bases between. The CDR3 runs to 15 residues. Per the germline V gene, CDR1 is LNHDA and CDR2 is SQIVND (reference sequence). The CDR3 region is CASSIDGVLDNEQFF. CDR3 nucleotides: TGTGCCAGTAGTATAGACGGGGTCCTAGACAATGAGCAGTTCTTC. The whole variable domain, remainder taken from reference TRBV19 and TRBJ2-1, is DGGITQSPKYLFRKEGQNVTLSCEQNLNHDAMYWYRQDPGQGLRLIYYSQIVNDFQKGDIAEGYSVSREKKESFPLTVTSAQKNPTAFYLCASSIDGVLDNEQFFGPGTRLTVL.

V is TRBV27 and J is TRBJ1-1; D might be TRBD1 (5 bases). CDR3 length: 14 amino acids. Germline V lookup: CDR1 MNHEY, CDR2 SMNVEV (reference sequence). The V gene lost 9 bases and the J gene lost 3 bases, with 17 bases spanning the gap. CDR3 in DNA: TGTGCCAGTTTCATCGGCGGGGGGTACACTGAAGCTTTCTTT. Translated, it gives CASFIGGGYTEAFF.

This clone has a single count. The chain links TRBV28 to TRBJ2-1, with no clear D. The CDR3 spans 15 residues. V dropped 2 bases and J dropped 1 base, with 9 bases sitting between them. Looked up from germline, CDR1 is MDHEN and CDR2 is SYDVKM. Here the CDR3 DNA reads TGTGCCAGCAGTTTACCGGCGGTTTCCTACAATGAGCAGTTCTTC. This translates into CASSLPAVSYNEQFF.

This clone came up a few times. CDR3 in amino acids: CASRLPPAGGNYNEQFF. The CDR3 region has the DNA TGTGCCAGCAGACTACCTCCAGCGGGAGGGAACTACAATGAGCAGTTCTTC. The rearrangement links TRBV28 to TRBJ2-1; 10 bases align to TRBD2. Germline V gene lookup returns CDR1 MDHEN and CDR2 SYDVKM. V shed 6 bases and J 3 bases; nucleotides not matched to a gene: 11. This CDR3 comprises 17 residues.

This sequence joins TRBV6-6 and TRBJ1-2; 7 bases match TRBD1. The junction had 7 bases not matched to a gene; V was cut back by 0 bases and J by 3 bases. CDR1 is MNHNY, CDR2 SVGAGI, per germline (reference sequence). The CDR3 extends over 16 amino acids. The CDR3 sequence: CASSYSWDRRHYGYTF. In DNA, the CDR3 is TGTGCCAGCAGTTACTCGTGGGACAGACGGCACTATGGCTACACCTTC.

The rearrangement links TRBV18 to TRBJ2-1, with 10 bases matching TRBD1. Germline V gives CDR1 KGHSH, CDR2 LQKENI. V gave up 6 bases and J gave up 8 bases; unmatched junction bases: 10. The CDR3 has 15 amino acids. The CDR3, as DNA: TGTGCCAGCTCCTCGGGGGACAGGGGTAGCCATGAGCAGTTCTTC. Its translation is CASSSGDRGSHEQFF.

The rearrangement joins TRBV10-3 to TRBJ2-1, with 8 bases that match TRBD2. This CDR3 has 15 amino acids. V was pared by 0 bases and J by 9 bases, with 7 bases of the junction left unmatched. CDR1 and CDR2 from the germline V gene are ENHRY and SYGVKD. The CDR3 reads CAISESKAGVTEQFF. Here the CDR3 DNA reads TGTGCCATCAGTGAGTCGAAAGCGGGAGTCACTGAGCAGTTCTTC.

The rearrangement links TRBV6-5 to TRBJ2-7; D is possibly TRBD2 (6 bases). Between the trimmed V and J ends, which lost 6 bases and 1 base, there was a span of 16 bases. The germline V gene encodes CDR1 MNHEY and CDR2 SVGAGI. The CDR3 contains 15 residues. The CDR3 DNA reads TGTGCCAGCAGATTGGAGGGGCAGCTTTCCTACGAGCAGTACTTC. Translation gives CASRLEGQLSYEQYF.